Listed below are T cell receptor beta chains from one sample, sequenced in a study of spatial heterogeneity in lung cancer. TCRdb fed the 5' RACE reads into MiXCR, producing one record per CDR3 protein. Among roughly 3,200 distinct CDR3 sequences listed, approximately 6.2% were seen once. The source was lung tumor tissue, collected at surgery. The source of these receptors is a male donor with early-stage non-small cell lung cancer. The CDR3 runs from the conserved cysteine through the conserved F or W. A D gene is named only where the DNA matches it firmly. Sizes are listed as once, few, many or a size class.

V gene,D gene,clone size,J gene,CDR3 DNA,CDR3 protein
TRBV19,-,medium-sized,TRBJ1-1,TGTGCCAGTAGTATAGATGGTAGATTTGGAGCTTTCTTT,CASSIDGRFGAFF
TRBV6-5,TRBD2,many,TRBJ2-7,TGTGCCAGCAGTTCCCCAAAACACCGGGGACTAGCGGGAGGTGGGGACGAGCAGTACTTC,CASSSPKHRGLAGGGDEQYF
TRBV20-1,-,many,TRBJ2-3,TGCAGTGCTAGGGAGAACGAAGGGGGCACAGATACGCAGTATTTT,CSARENEGGTDTQYF
TRBV28,-,medium-sized,TRBJ2-7,TGTGCCAGCAGTTTAGAGGACTACGAGCAGTACTTC,CASSLEDYEQYF
TRBV15,TRBD2,medium-sized,TRBJ2-1,TGTGCCACCAGCAGAGTAGCGGGAGTGGGAAATGAGCAGTTCTTC,CATSRVAGVGNEQFF
TRBV6-2/TRBV6-3,TRBD1,medium-sized,TRBJ2-5,TGTGCCAGCAGTGTGGGACAGGGTTTCGGGGCAGAGACCCAGTACTTC,CASSVGQGFGAETQYF